A selection of T cell receptor beta chains follows, all from one sample in a study of blood T cell repertoires in COVID-19. Assay used: immunoSEQ multiplex PCR; TCRdb lists only in-frame clones, some missing. There are 200,000 or so clones in the sample; roughly 84% occur only once, and 1.9% lies in the top ten. The source material was peripheral blood. All receptors derive from a man aged 40-49 years with active or convalescent COVID-19. Both conserved end residues are part of each CDR3. A D gene is named only where the DNA matches it firmly. Size is stated for part of the rows, as once, few or many counts, or as a class when the clone is expanded.

d_call clone_size j_call v_call cdr3_nt cdr3_aa
TRBD1 NA TRBJ1-3 TRBV4-1 TGCGCCAGCAGCCAAGAGGTCACAGGGGGAGTCAACACCATATATTTT CASSQEVTGGVNTIYF
TRBD2 NA TRBJ2-5 TRBV30 TGTGCCTGCGGGACTAGCGGGGGGGCGAAGACCCAGTACTTC CACGTSGGAKTQYF
TRBD1 NA TRBJ1-2 TRBV5-4 TGTGCCAGCAGCCACCGGGACAGCTATTCCTATGGCTACACCTTC CASSHRDSYSYGYTF
NA NA TRBJ1-4 TRBV11-2 TGTGCCAGCAGCTTAATAGCCCTTGAGCGGGAAAAACTGTTTTTT CASSLIALEREKLFF
NA once TRBJ2-2 TRBV9 TGTGCCAGTAGGGACATAACCGGGGAGCTGTTTTTT CASRDITGELFF
NA NA TRBJ1-1 TRBV28 TGTGCCAGCAGTTTAGTCGGATTAACAGTGGCTGAAGCTTTCTTT CASSLVGLTVAEAFF
NA NA TRBJ1-5 TRBV24-1 TGTGCCACCAGTGAAGCCTCCGATTATCAGCCCCAGCATTTT CATSEASDYQPQHF
TRBD1 NA TRBJ1-3 TRBV7-8 TGTGCCAGCAGCTGGGGACAGGGAATAACTGGAAACACCATATATTTT CASSWGQGITGNTIYF
NA NA TRBJ1-4 TRBV19 TGTGCCAGTAGTCCGCGGCGGGGATTAAATGAAAAACTGTTTTTT CASSPRRGLNEKLFF
NA NA TRBJ1-1 TRBV6-5 TGTGCCAGCATGGGGCCCGGACCTGAAGCTTTCTTT CASMGPGPEAFF
TRBD1 NA TRBJ2-7 TRBV29-1 TGCAGCGCCCGGACAGGCTTAAGCTCCTACGAGCAGTACTTC CSARTGLSSYEQYF
NA NA TRBJ1-1 TRBV27 TGTGCCAGCAGTTTAGTGGGGGGACGGGGCACTGAAGCTTTCTTT CASSLVGGRGTEAFF
TRBD2 NA TRBJ2-3 TRBV30 TGTGCCTGGAGTGTAGGAGCGGGGGGAGTCACAGATACGCAGTATTTT CAWSVGAGGVTDTQYF
TRBD1 few TRBJ1-6 TRBV13 TGTGCCAGCAGCTTAAGGCTAGGACAGGGGAACTCACCCCTCCACTTT CASSLRLGQGNSPLHF
TRBD1 NA TRBJ2-3 TRBV2 TGTGCCACCCAAGGTGGGGACAGAAGCACAGATACGCAGTATTTT CATQGGDRSTDTQYF
TRBD1 NA TRBJ1-5 TRBV20-1 TGCAGTGCTAGTAGACAGGGGCTAGGCAATCAGCCCCAGCATTTT CSASRQGLGNQPQHF
TRBD1 NA TRBJ2-7 TRBV4-1 TGCGCCAGCAGCCAAGTAGGGACAGGGCGCTACGAGCAGTACTTC CASSQVGTGRYEQYF
TRBD2 NA TRBJ2-1 TRBV6-6 TGTGCCAGCGTCGCTCGGGGGGGGGACAATGAGCAGTTCTTC CASVARGGDNEQFF
NA NA TRBJ1-1 TRBV19 TGTGCCAGTAGTACCCGTACGGGGGGCTCAACTGAAGCTTTCTTT CASSTRTGGSTEAFF
NA NA TRBJ1-3 TRBV6-5 TGTGCCAGCAGTTTAGACAGGAGCTCTGGAAACACCATATATTTT CASSLDRSSGNTIYF
NA NA TRBJ1-1 TRBV6-1 TGTGCCAGCAGTGAAGAGTCAGGGGCGGGTGCTTTCTTT CASSEESGAGAFF
NA NA TRBJ1-5 TRBV3-1/TRBV3-2 TGTGCCAGCAGCCAGGCAGGGGGCAATCAGCCCCAGCATTTT CASSQAGGNQPQHF
NA NA TRBJ1-2 TRBV18 TGTGCCAGCTCACCGACGACCAACACAGGTGGCTACACCTTC CASSPTTNTGGYTF
TRBD1 NA TRBJ1-4 TRBV5-1 TGCGCCAGCAGCCTGCGGGACAGGGTAAATCCGGAACTGTTTTTT CASSLRDRVNPELFF
TRBD2 NA TRBJ2-3 TRBV7-3 TGTGCCAGCAGCTTAGAGGGAATGACTAGCGATACGCAGTATTTT CASSLEGMTSDTQYF
TRBD1 NA TRBJ2-7 TRBV7-2 TGTGCCAGCAGCTCGGACAGGCCTCAGCTCTACGAGCAGTACTTC CASSSDRPQLYEQYF
TRBD1 NA TRBJ2-5 TRBV9 TGTGCCAGCGCACGGGACAGGGGAGAGACCCAGTACTTC CASARDRGETQYF
NA NA TRBJ1-6 TRBV7-8 TGTGCCAGCAGCTTACCTGGCCGTTCGTCACCCCTCCACTTT CASSLPGRSSPLHF
NA NA TRBJ1-1 TRBV2 TGTGCCAGCAGTGAACCCTCGAGGACTGAAGCTTTCTTT CASSEPSRTEAFF
TRBD2 NA TRBJ2-3 TRBV6-5 TGTGCCAGCAGTTTGCGGGGGGCAGGGGATACGCAGTATTTT CASSLRGAGDTQYF
TRBD1 NA TRBJ1-6 TRBV19 TGTGCCAGTCGACAGGGGCCAAATTCACCCCTCCACTTT CASRQGPNSPLHF
TRBD1 NA TRBJ1-6 TRBV27 TGTGCCAGCAGTTTCGGGACAGGGGGTTATTCACCCCTCCACTTT CASSFGTGGYSPLHF
TRBD2 NA TRBJ2-7 TRBV5-4 TGTGCCAGCAGCTTAACGGGACTAGCGATCTCCTACGAGCAGTACTTC CASSLTGLAISYEQYF
NA once TRBJ2-1 TRBV5-8 TGTGCCAGCATCGATAGCGGTTCCTACAATGAGCAGTTCTTC CASIDSGSYNEQFF
TRBD1 NA TRBJ2-2 TRBV4-2 TGTGCCAGCAGCCAAGATGAGGGGCGAGGGGGCATCGGGGAGCTGTTTTTT CASSQDEGRGGIGELFF
TRBD1 NA TRBJ1-2 TRBV2 TGTGCCAGCACCGCCACAGGGGGAAGGTATGGCTACACCTTC CASTATGGRYGYTF
NA NA TRBJ2-1 TRBV5-6 TGTGCCAGCAGCTTGAAAGGGGCCACCTACAATGAGCAGTTCTTC CASSLKGATYNEQFF
NA NA TRBJ2-7 TRBV5-6 TGTGCCAGCAGCTTGGGAGGTGGTTTGAGCTACGAGCAGTACTTC CASSLGGGLSYEQYF
TRBD2 NA TRBJ2-3 TRBV5-1 TGCGCCAGCAGCTACTGGACTAGCGGGGGGCCTGGGGATACGCAGTATTTT CASSYWTSGGPGDTQYF
NA NA TRBJ1-6 TRBV28 TGTGCCACGAACAGGCGCAACTATAATTCACCCCTCCACTTT CATNRRNYNSPLHF
TRBD1 NA TRBJ2-7 TRBV7-8 TGTGCCAGCAGCTCCGGGACAGGCCACTACGAGCAGTACTTC CASSSGTGHYEQYF
NA NA TRBJ1-1 TRBV10-2 TGCGCCAGCAGTGACTCGGCGGGCCGGAACATGAACACTGAAGCTTTCTTT CASSDSAGRNMNTEAFF
NA NA TRBJ1-1 TRBV11-2 TGTGCCAGCAGCACGTTGAGCCCGAGCACTGAAGCTTTCTTT CASSTLSPSTEAFF
NA once TRBJ2-1 TRBV3-1/TRBV3-2 TGTGCCAGCAGCCAGTACTCGGTCGATGAGCAGTTCTTC CASSQYSVDEQFF
NA NA TRBJ1-1 TRBV5-1 TGCGCCAGCAGCCCGGATTGGGGCGGGGGCACTGAAGCTTTCTTT CASSPDWGGGTEAFF
TRBD2 NA TRBJ2-3 TRBV6-5 TGTGCCAGCAACTCCGGGGCGGGAGGGGGAGATACGCAGTATTTT CASNSGAGGGDTQYF
NA NA TRBJ1-6 TRBV6-5 TGTGCCAGCAGTTTGGACACCGGCTATAATTCACCCCTCCACTTT CASSLDTGYNSPLHF
TRBD1 NA TRBJ2-5 TRBV24-1 TGTGCCACCAGTGATCAGAAAGACAGGGAACGGGAGACCCAGTACTTC CATSDQKDRERETQYF